This T cell receptor beta chain was found in a study of T-cell memory formation after mild COVID-19. For the study at large: The two donors had largely donor-specific TCR clusters. Study-level results: Clones shrinking between day 15 and 85 showed a balanced CD4/CD8 split, and those that grew later tilted toward CD4+. Some clones that responded were present in memory (sampled pre-infection), which suggests cross-reactive memory joined.

This clonotype was counted only a few times. Its specificity is unknown. Via MiXCR, TCRdb re-called the 5' RACE reads, giving one row per CDR3 protein. Of about 390,000 distinct CDR3 sequences listed, 15% to 20% are singletons. Trimming stripped 6 bases from V and 0 bases from J, with 6 bases between. The CDR3 runs to 12 residues. CDR1 DFQATT and CDR2 SNEGSKA come from the germline V gene (reference sequence). V and J are TRBV20-1 and TRBJ1-3; the D is unclear. Sequencing input: PBMCs or a T cell subset sorted from them (not recorded which). This receptor was obtained from a man aged 18 to 30 who had mild COVID-19 (a few samples of this study predate the infection). Cell type and time point are not known. CDR3 amino acids: CSAQSSGNTIYF. DNA of the CDR3: TGCAGTGCCCAGAGCTCTGGAAACACCATATATTTT.